Below, 6 T cell receptor beta chains from the same sample are listed, as sequenced in a study of blood T cell repertoires in COVID-19 (TCRdb year 2020). Library preparation was by the immunoSEQ multiplex PCR assay. TCRdb carries this immuneACCESS record with in-frame sequences only. Its versions omit some clonotypes, under half of them owing to an unresolved V gene in the studies checked, with the rest unexplained. Present in this sample are over 250,000 clones, roughly nine tenths of which were seen just once. Of the sample, 2.6% is held by the ten largest clones. Material: PBMCs or T cells enriched from blood (not recorded which). The receptors shown here come from a man aged 55 to 69 who had recovered from COVID-19.

V gene TRBV9 combines with J gene TRBJ1-1; perhaps TRBD1 as D (5 bases). CDR1 is SGDLS and CDR2 is YYNGEE in the germline V gene. The CDR3 is 13 residues long. V was trimmed by 3 bases and J by 4 bases, leaving 10 bases between them. In DNA form, the CDR3 reads TGTGCCAGCAGCGCCAGACAGTTCACTGAAGCTTTCTTT. This sequence encodes CASSARQFTEAFF. Full variable domain (remainder filled in from reference TRBV9 and TRBJ1-1): DSGVTQTPKHLITATGQRVTLRCSPRSGDLSVYWYQQSLDQGLQFLIQYYNGEERAKGNILERFSAQQFPDLHSELNLSSLELGDSALYFCASSARQFTEAFFGQGTRLTVV.

This chain links TRBV30 with TRBJ1-2; 9 bases are a match to TRBD1. The ends lost 5 bases at V and 1 base at J; junction bases unmatched: 5. The CDR3 has 14 residues. Germline V gene lookup returns CDR1 GTSNPN and CDR2 SVGIG (reference sequence). The CDR3 protein is CAWAGTGINYGYTF. For the CDR3, the DNA is TGTGCCTGGGCGGGGACAGGGATTAACTATGGCTACACCTTC.

The genes are TRBV6-1 and TRBJ1-1, with D hard to call. CDR1 and CDR2 from the germline V gene are MNHNS and SASEGT. Between the trimmed V and J ends, which lost 0 bases and 1 base, there was a span of 9 bases. This CDR3 contains 15 residues. The CDR3 DNA sequence: TGTGCCAGCAGTGAAGCGCTGCAGGCGAACACTGAAGCTTTCTTT. It is translated as CASSEALQANTEAFF.

The CDR3 loop is CASSLRGDTQYF. CDR3 nucleotides: TGTGCCAGCAGCTTAAGAGGGGATACGCAGTATTTT. The gene calls are TRBV6-2 or TRBV6-3 and TRBJ2-3, with a tentative D call TRBD2 (5 bases). V was cut by 6 bases and J by 6 bases, with 10 bases left in between. Looked up from germline, CDR1 is MNHEY and CDR2 is SVGEGT. The CDR3 length is 12 residues.

This clone was seen just once. The chain couples TRBV5-4 to TRBJ2-1, with TRBD2 matching over 10 bases. V was pared by 4 bases and J by 8 bases, with 9 bases of the junction left unmatched. Germline CDR1 reads SGHNT; CDR2 reads YYREEE (reference sequence). The CDR3 has 15 amino acids. CDR3 region: CASSVALAGAYEQFF. CDR3 nucleotides: TGTGCCAGCAGCGTCGCGCTAGCGGGGGCGTATGAGCAGTTCTTC.

The chain has TRBV5-1 and TRBJ1-1; TRBD1 is a possible D gene (6 bases). Germline CDR1 and CDR2: SGHRS and YFSETQ. Between the trimmed V and J ends, which lost 7 bases and 4 bases, there was a span of 17 bases. CDR3 size: 14 residues. Written as DNA, the CDR3 is TGCGCCAGCTCACCGAGGGGGAGGGGCACTGAAGCTTTCTTT. This codes for CASSPRGRGTEAFF.